This T cell receptor (beta chain) is from a study of draining lymph node invasion in breast cancer (TCRdb year 2020). About the investigation overall: Metastasis in lymph nodes was diagnosed using histology and cytokeratin immunohistochemistry and was confirmed with EpCAM/CD45 flow cytometry. In a separate targeted assay, bulk TCR-beta CDR3 sequencing compared sorted memory regulatory T cells and memory conventional CD4 T cells across breast cancer tissues. From every patient, the primary tumor plus matched non-invaded and tumor-invaded tumor-draining lymph nodes were collected, and both Treg and Tconv subsets were profiled. The separate targeted TCR sequencing covered lymph nodes from a handful of patients, with primary tumors sequenced for three of those patients. The study at large found these results: Tracking of the top-100 tumor clones could be carried out in just two patients. TCRs shared between Treg and Tconv subsets were regarded as suggestive, but not proof, of a common clonal origin. Per tissue, roughly 12-25% of Treg TCRs were found to be shared with Tconvs, and this sharing was interpreted as suggesting peripheral Treg induction. Some clones from the top 100 tumor clones were found in both invaded and non-invaded nodes, which suggests recirculation between the tumor and the draining nodes. Whether Treg conversion occurred in a given organ or whether converted Tregs recirculated between nodes and tumor could not be resolved from the data. Across all tissues in the targeted TCR-seq data, Tregs appeared to be more clonally expanded than Tconvs, and both subsets showed lower diversity in tumor than in lymph nodes.

Memory regulatory T cells were sorted as CD4+ CD45RA- CD25high cells. Each tumor-draining lymph node was classified as non-invaded if metastatic tumor cells were absent and as invaded if metastatic tumor cells were present. T cells were pre-enriched with a Miltenyi Pan T Cell isolation kit before staining and sorting. Immunohistochemistry for estrogen receptor, progesterone receptor, HER2 and Ki-67 was used to characterize primary tumors. Fresh surgical tissue was processed within a few hours after surgery by being cut into small fragments. The tissue fragments were enzymatically digested with Liberase TL plus DNase for 15 to 20 minutes and then passed through a 40-micrometer strainer. After DAPI live/dead staining, cells were sorted on a BD FACS Aria II, reaching roughly 97-99% purity. Sorted cells were lysed in TCL buffer, and RNA was purified with a Norgen Single Cell RNA purification kit including DNase treatment.

V is cut by 6 bases and J by 1 base, and the space between the germline ends is 12 bases. Taken from cysteine to phenylalanine, the CDR3 has 14 residues. Kept here is only the CDR3 DNA, which spans 42 bases and is read in frame from base 1. For CDR1 and CDR2, the germline V gene lists ENHRY and SYGVKD. For this clonotype: Which antigen it targets is not known. One base away there is no much larger clone; base qualities are not given.

Receptor amplification or capture employed bulk RNA-seq. These reads were obtained on an Illumina HiSeq 2500. The paper's processing steps were these. In the separate targeted TCR-seq dataset, CDR3 sequences were extracted from raw reads and quantified using MiXCR version 2.1.5 with default parameters. Each TCR-beta clone in the separate targeted TCR-seq dataset was defined by the V gene, J gene and CDR3 sequence taken together. The separate targeted TCR-seq dataset was filtered by first dropping clones with fewer than three counts and then keeping only the 90% most strongly expressed clones in each sample. The separate targeted TCR-seq dataset calculated Treg-Tconv overlap for each tissue as the number of shared clones divided by the total number of Treg clones, multiplied by 100. The public sequencing data were trimmed at Q25 with fastp and processed into clonotypes with MiXCR by TCRdb, which kept only in-frame beta chains. One record per CDR3 amino acid sequence lists the most common genes and DNA. TCRdb, not the authors, supplied the V and J calls. Across this sample there are 3,000 to 4,000 distinct CDR3 sequences, with roughly 47% seen only once. The ten largest clones add up to roughly 3.2% of the sample.

The chain links TRBV10-3 with TRBJ2-5; a confident D gene designation cannot be given. The sequence was collected from a female donor with luminal breast cancer. The sequencing input was sorted memory Tregs from a lymph node. In the paper's terms, the cell subset or site label means: CD45RA-negative sorted CD4+ T cells (memory Tconv or effector/memory Treg). CDR3 loop: CAISPEAFQETQYF. In nucleotide form, the sequence is TGTGCCATCAGCCCAGAGGCGTTCCAAGAGACCCAGTACTTC.